Included here is one TCR beta chain sequence, with context. Spiking each PCR with synthetic TCR analog templates was performed. Measured with immunoSEQ multiplex PCR; TCRdb has only the in-frame clones, and not every one. The sample lists roughly 38,000 clones, roughly 87% occurring once. These data belong to a study of PD-L1 blockade in urothelial cancer. The CDR3 is 14 residues long. Per germline, CDR1 SGHVS and CDR2 FNYEAQ. V was cut by 3 bases and J by 6 bases, with 12 bases left in between. Here the sequenced sample was PBMCs, taken around atezolizumab (anti-PD-L1) treatment. The V gene is TRBV7-6, the J gene TRBJ1-5; D gene uncertain. This clonotype was sampled from a man between 65 and 79 years old with urothelial cancer. CDR3 nucleotide sequence: TGTGCCAGCAGCTTGGTCGGGGAAGGTCAGCCCCAGCATTTT. This encodes CASSLVGEGQPQHF.